Listed below are T cell receptor beta chains from one sample, sequenced in a study of blood T cells in healthy people across ages. TCRdb analysed the 5' RACE reads with MiXCR anew, one entry per CDR3 protein. The sample has about 900,000 distinct CDR3 sequences; approximately 59% are singletons. What was sequenced was blood. The receptors derive from a man aged 25 to 40 in good health. Both conserved end residues are part of each CDR3. D genes are given only for firm matches. Some rows have no size entry. The others give once, few or many, or a class for an expanded clone.

>TRBJ2-3|TRBD2|-|TRBV20-1
TGCAGTGCTAGACGGGGGGAACCCCTGAGCACAGATACGCAGTATTTT
CSARRGEPLSTDTQYF
>TRBJ2-5|-|few|TRBV7-2
TGTGCCAGCAGTTCACTGACAGGGAGGCAAGAGACCCAGTACTTC
CASSSLTGRQETQYF
>TRBJ2-1|TRBD1|-|TRBV20-1
TGCAGTGCTAGAAACAGGGGACCCTACAATGAGCAGTTCTTC
CSARNRGPYNEQFF
>TRBJ2-7|TRBD1|-|TRBV4-2
TGTGCCAGCAGCCAGGGACAGGGTGGCCACGAGCAGTACTTC
CASSQGQGGHEQYF
>TRBJ2-7|TRBD1|once|TRBV6-5
TGTGCCAGCAGTAGACCCACGACAGGGGGCGGCGAGCAGTACTTC
CASSRPTTGGGEQYF
>TRBJ1-5|-|-|TRBV6-1
TGTGTCAGCAGTGAACAGCGCAATCAGCCCCAGCATTTT
CVSSEQRNQPQHF
>TRBJ2-1|-|once|TRBV11-1
TGTGCCAGCAGCTTACAGGTCCCCGGGACTTCCAATGAGCAGTTCTTC
CASSLQVPGTSNEQFF
>TRBJ2-5|-|-|TRBV5-6
TGTGCCAGCAGTCTTGGGACCGGGGGCGGAGAGACCCAGTACTTC
CASSLGTGGGETQYF
>TRBJ1-1|TRBD1|-|TRBV10-3
TGTGCCATCAGTGAGGCACAGGGGCGGGCTGAAGCTTTCTTT
CAISEAQGRAEAFF
>TRBJ1-2|-|-|TRBV7-9
TGTGCCAGCAGCTACGCAGTGGGGTCTTATGGCTACACCTTC
CASSYAVGSYGYTF
>TRBJ2-1|-|few|TRBV24-1
TGTGCCACCAGTGATCCGAGTTTGTCCTACAATGAGCAGTTCTTC
CATSDPSLSYNEQFF
>TRBJ1-2|TRBD1|-|TRBV7-2
TGTGCCAGCAGCTTCACGGGGGAAGACAGGGGATACTATGGCTACACCTTC
CASSFTGEDRGYYGYTF
>TRBJ2-7|TRBD2|-|TRBV12-3/TRBV12-4
TGTGCCAGCAAGCTAGCGGGGTCCTACGAGCAGTACTTC
CASKLAGSYEQYF
>TRBJ1-5|TRBD1|-|TRBV15
TGTGCCATCAGCATCCCCGGGACAGGGTTCAATCAGCCCCAGCATTTT
CAISIPGTGFNQPQHF
>TRBJ1-5|-|-|TRBV7-9
TGTGCCAGCAGCTTAGCCGGGGCTAATAGCAATCAGCCCCAGCATTTT
CASSLAGANSNQPQHF
>TRBJ1-6|-|-|TRBV27
TGTGCCAGCAGTTTATATCAGGGATCATCTTCACCCCTCCACTTT
CASSLYQGSSSPLHF
>TRBJ2-1|TRBD2|few|TRBV24-1
TGTGCCACCAGTGATTTGAGGGGACTAGTGGATGAGCAGTTCTTC
CATSDLRGLVDEQFF
>TRBJ2-1|-|few|TRBV7-2
TGTGCCAGCAGCGTAGGGGGGCCAAGCTCCTACAATGAGCAGTTCTTC
CASSVGGPSSYNEQFF
>TRBJ2-7|TRBD1|once|TRBV12-3/TRBV12-4
TGTGCCAGCAGTAACCCCGGGACAGGCTTCTACGAGCAGTACTTC
CASSNPGTGFYEQYF
>TRBJ2-1|-|few|TRBV6-1
TGTGCCGCCCTAAGTGACTGGGGGAATGAGCAGTTCTTC
CAALSDWGNEQFF
>TRBJ1-2|-|few|TRBV25-1
TGTGCCAGCAGTGATGTCGGCAGGGGCAGCTATGGCTACACCTTC
CASSDVGRGSYGYTF
>TRBJ2-3|TRBD2|-|TRBV4-2
TGTGCCAGCAGCCCCTCGAGTACTAGCGGGGGGGGCACAGATACGCAGTATTTT
CASSPSSTSGGGTDTQYF
>TRBJ2-3|-|-|TRBV29-1
TGCAGCGTTGAAGGTGAGGGAGATACGCAGTATTTT
CSVEGEGDTQYF
>TRBJ2-1|-|-|TRBV6-5
TGTGCCAGCAGTTACTCGAATAGGGGGTACAATGAGCAGTTCTTC
CASSYSNRGYNEQFF
>TRBJ2-3|-|-|TRBV7-2
TGTGCCAGCAGCTTCGCCCACAGCAGCACAGATACGCAGTATTTT
CASSFAHSSTDTQYF
>TRBJ2-7|-|few|TRBV7-8
TGTGCCAGCAGCCAAGGCAGACAGGGACTCTACGAGCAGTACTTC
CASSQGRQGLYEQYF
>TRBJ2-7|-|few|TRBV7-2
TGTGCCAGCAGCTTAGAAGGAGCCTTGACCTACGAGCAGTACTTC
CASSLEGALTYEQYF
>TRBJ1-1|-|-|TRBV7-2
TGTGCCAGCCTCCGAGACAGCTATAACACTGAAGCTTTCTTT
CASLRDSYNTEAFF
>TRBJ2-1|TRBD1|-|TRBV6-2/TRBV6-3
TGTGCCAGCAGTTTCCCGGGACAGGGGGCCAATGAGCAGTTCTTC
CASSFPGQGANEQFF
>TRBJ1-2|-|few|TRBV9
TGTGCCAGCAGCCCAACGGTGGGACCCAAGGGCTATGGCTACACCTTC
CASSPTVGPKGYGYTF
>TRBJ2-5|-|-|TRBV6-2/TRBV6-3
TGTGCCAGCAGTTACGTCATCGGTGAGACCCAGTACTTC
CASSYVIGETQYF
>TRBJ2-7|-|-|TRBV16
TGTGCCAGCAGCCAAATGGGGGCCCTCGGGCTGGACGAGCAGTACTTC
CASSQMGALGLDEQYF
>TRBJ2-5|TRBD1|-|TRBV20-1
TGCAGTGCTAGACAGGGGGCTGGAGGAGAGACCCAGTACTTC
CSARQGAGGETQYF
>TRBJ2-1|TRBD1|-|TRBV6-6
TGTGCCAGCAGTTTCTTACAGGGGAGTGAGCAGTTCTTC
CASSFLQGSEQFF
>TRBJ1-2|-|-|TRBV5-1
TGCGCCAGCAGCTTGGATGGTAATGGCTACACCTTC
CASSLDGNGYTF
>TRBJ2-7|TRBD2|-|TRBV4-3
TGCGCCAGCAGCGTCGGGAGGGACTACGAGCAGTACTTC
CASSVGRDYEQYF
>TRBJ2-1|-|-|TRBV9
TGTGCCAGCAGCGTAGGTGCAGGGGTCTACAATGAGCAGTTCTTC
CASSVGAGVYNEQFF
>TRBJ1-5|TRBD1|-|TRBV10-3
TGTGCCATCAAACAGGGGACCAATCAGCCCCAGCATTTT
CAIKQGTNQPQHF
>TRBJ2-1|TRBD2|-|TRBV3-1
TGTGCCAGCAGCCGGCAACTAGCGGGGATGGGAAATGAGCAGTTCTTC
CASSRQLAGMGNEQFF
>TRBJ2-7|-|once|TRBV29-1
TGCAGCGTTGGCAGTTCCACTTCCTACGAGCAGTACTTC
CSVGSSTSYEQYF
>TRBJ1-2|-|-|TRBV7-3
TGTGCCAGCAGCTTACATCCGGGGGTCTACTATGGCTACACCTTC
CASSLHPGVYYGYTF
>TRBJ2-5|-|-|TRBV9
TGTGCCAGCAGCGTAGGCCCGGGGTTCAGGGAGACCCAGTACTTC
CASSVGPGFRETQYF
>TRBJ2-3|TRBD2|-|TRBV6-6
TGTGCCAGCAGTTACTCGAGCGTAGCGGGGGGTTTGGATGCGCAGTATTTT
CASSYSSVAGGLDAQYF
>TRBJ2-6|-|-|TRBV6-7
TGTGCCAGCAGTTACATGGGGGCTGGGGCCAACGTCCTGACTTTC
CASSYMGAGANVLTF
>TRBJ1-2|TRBD1|-|TRBV29-1
TGCAGCTCCTGGACAGGGGCATTCCCTAACTATGGCTACACCTTC
CSSWTGAFPNYGYTF
>TRBJ1-2|-|-|TRBV6-6
TGTGCCAGCAGCCCTCCGGGACAAAGATCCTATGGCTACACCTTC
CASSPPGQRSYGYTF
>TRBJ1-2|TRBD1|few|TRBV9
TGTGCCAGCAGCGGGGGACAGGGGACTGCTAACTATGGCTACACCTTC
CASSGGQGTANYGYTF
>TRBJ2-1|-|-|TRBV7-6
TGTGCCAGCAGCGTTAGACAGGTAGCCTACAATGAGCAGTTCTTC
CASSVRQVAYNEQFF
>TRBJ2-7|-|once|TRBV28
TGTGCCAGCAGTTCAGGACCTTTAGACTACGAGCAGTACTTC
CASSSGPLDYEQYF
>TRBJ2-1|-|few|TRBV25-1
TGTGCCAGCACCCGGGACACTTACAATGAGCAGTTCTTC
CASTRDTYNEQFF
>TRBJ2-7|TRBD2|-|TRBV7-2
TGTGCCAGCAGCTTAGACACTAGCGGGGCCCGATTGCAGTACTTC
CASSLDTSGARLQYF
>TRBJ2-7|-|-|TRBV20-1
TGCAGTGCCCTTGGGGAGGGGGCAGCCTACGAGCAGTACTTC
CSALGEGAAYEQYF
>TRBJ1-6|-|-|TRBV25-1
TGTGCCAGCAGTGAAGGGGGACAAAATTCACCCCTCCACTTT
CASSEGGQNSPLHF
>TRBJ1-2|-|-|TRBV7-2
TGTGCCAGCAGCCCAACAGGGCGGGAAGGCTACACCTTC
CASSPTGREGYTF
>TRBJ1-5|-|-|TRBV4-1
TGCGCCAGCAGCCAGCCCGGCGCAGGGGACAATCAGCCCCAGCATTTT
CASSQPGAGDNQPQHF
>TRBJ2-3|TRBD1|-|TRBV6-6
TGTGCCAGCAGTCAACGGGACAGTAGCACAGATACGCAGTATTTT
CASSQRDSSTDTQYF
>TRBJ2-5|-|-|TRBV5-1
TGCGCCAGCAGCTTGGAGGGGCTATGGGAGACCCAGTACTTC
CASSLEGLWETQYF
>TRBJ1-2|-|-|TRBV9
TGTGCCAGCAGCGTAGCTCTGGCGCCCGGTGGCTATGGCTACACCTTC
CASSVALAPGGYGYTF
>TRBJ1-1|-|-|TRBV10-3
TGTGCCATCAGGTCCAGGGTGGAGAACACTGAAGCTTTCTTT
CAIRSRVENTEAFF